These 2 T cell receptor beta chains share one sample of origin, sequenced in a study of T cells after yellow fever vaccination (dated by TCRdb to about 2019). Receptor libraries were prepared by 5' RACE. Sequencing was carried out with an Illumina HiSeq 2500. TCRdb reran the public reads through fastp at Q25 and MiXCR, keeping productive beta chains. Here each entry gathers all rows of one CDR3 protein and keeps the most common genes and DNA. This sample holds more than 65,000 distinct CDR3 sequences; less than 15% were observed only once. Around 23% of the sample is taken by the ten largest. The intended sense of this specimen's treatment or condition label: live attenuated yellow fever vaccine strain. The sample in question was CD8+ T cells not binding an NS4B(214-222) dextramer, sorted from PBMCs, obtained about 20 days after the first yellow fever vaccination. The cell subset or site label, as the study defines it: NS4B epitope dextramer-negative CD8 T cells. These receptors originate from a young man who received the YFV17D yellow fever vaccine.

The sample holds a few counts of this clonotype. The CDR3 DNA reads TGCGCCAGCAGCCAAGAGGGACTCCCGAGCTCCTACGAGCAGTACTTC. Protein product: CASSQEGLPSSYEQYF. The rearrangement links TRBV4-1 to TRBJ2-7; D may be TRBD2 (6 bases). Trimming stripped 0 bases from V and 0 bases from J, with 12 bases between. The V gene's germline CDR1 is MGHRA and CDR2 YSYEKL. CDR3 size: 16 residues.

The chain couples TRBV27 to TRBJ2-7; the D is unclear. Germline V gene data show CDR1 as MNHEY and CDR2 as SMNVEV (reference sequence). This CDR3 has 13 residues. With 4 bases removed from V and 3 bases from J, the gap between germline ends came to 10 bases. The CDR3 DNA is TGTGCCAGCAGTTACGCCGCAGGCTACGAGCAGTACGTC. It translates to CASSYAAGYEQYV.